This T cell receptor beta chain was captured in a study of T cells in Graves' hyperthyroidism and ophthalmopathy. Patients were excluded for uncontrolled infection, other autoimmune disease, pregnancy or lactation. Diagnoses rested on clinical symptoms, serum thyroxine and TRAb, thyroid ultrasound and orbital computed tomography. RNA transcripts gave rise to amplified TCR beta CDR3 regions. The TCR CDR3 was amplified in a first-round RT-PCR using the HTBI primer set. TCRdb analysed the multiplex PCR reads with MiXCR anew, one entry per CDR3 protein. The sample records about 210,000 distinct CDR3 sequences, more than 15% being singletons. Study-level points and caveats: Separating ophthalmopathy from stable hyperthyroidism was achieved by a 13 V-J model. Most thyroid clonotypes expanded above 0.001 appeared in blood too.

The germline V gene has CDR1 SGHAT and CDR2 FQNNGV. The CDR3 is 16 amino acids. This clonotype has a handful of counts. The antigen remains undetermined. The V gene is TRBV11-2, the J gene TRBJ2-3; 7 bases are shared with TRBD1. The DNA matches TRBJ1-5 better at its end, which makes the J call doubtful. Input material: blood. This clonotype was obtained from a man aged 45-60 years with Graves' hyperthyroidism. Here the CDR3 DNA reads TGTGCCAGCAGCTTGCCCCAGGGGGACCCCACAGATACGCAGCATTTT. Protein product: CASSLPQGDPTDTQHF.